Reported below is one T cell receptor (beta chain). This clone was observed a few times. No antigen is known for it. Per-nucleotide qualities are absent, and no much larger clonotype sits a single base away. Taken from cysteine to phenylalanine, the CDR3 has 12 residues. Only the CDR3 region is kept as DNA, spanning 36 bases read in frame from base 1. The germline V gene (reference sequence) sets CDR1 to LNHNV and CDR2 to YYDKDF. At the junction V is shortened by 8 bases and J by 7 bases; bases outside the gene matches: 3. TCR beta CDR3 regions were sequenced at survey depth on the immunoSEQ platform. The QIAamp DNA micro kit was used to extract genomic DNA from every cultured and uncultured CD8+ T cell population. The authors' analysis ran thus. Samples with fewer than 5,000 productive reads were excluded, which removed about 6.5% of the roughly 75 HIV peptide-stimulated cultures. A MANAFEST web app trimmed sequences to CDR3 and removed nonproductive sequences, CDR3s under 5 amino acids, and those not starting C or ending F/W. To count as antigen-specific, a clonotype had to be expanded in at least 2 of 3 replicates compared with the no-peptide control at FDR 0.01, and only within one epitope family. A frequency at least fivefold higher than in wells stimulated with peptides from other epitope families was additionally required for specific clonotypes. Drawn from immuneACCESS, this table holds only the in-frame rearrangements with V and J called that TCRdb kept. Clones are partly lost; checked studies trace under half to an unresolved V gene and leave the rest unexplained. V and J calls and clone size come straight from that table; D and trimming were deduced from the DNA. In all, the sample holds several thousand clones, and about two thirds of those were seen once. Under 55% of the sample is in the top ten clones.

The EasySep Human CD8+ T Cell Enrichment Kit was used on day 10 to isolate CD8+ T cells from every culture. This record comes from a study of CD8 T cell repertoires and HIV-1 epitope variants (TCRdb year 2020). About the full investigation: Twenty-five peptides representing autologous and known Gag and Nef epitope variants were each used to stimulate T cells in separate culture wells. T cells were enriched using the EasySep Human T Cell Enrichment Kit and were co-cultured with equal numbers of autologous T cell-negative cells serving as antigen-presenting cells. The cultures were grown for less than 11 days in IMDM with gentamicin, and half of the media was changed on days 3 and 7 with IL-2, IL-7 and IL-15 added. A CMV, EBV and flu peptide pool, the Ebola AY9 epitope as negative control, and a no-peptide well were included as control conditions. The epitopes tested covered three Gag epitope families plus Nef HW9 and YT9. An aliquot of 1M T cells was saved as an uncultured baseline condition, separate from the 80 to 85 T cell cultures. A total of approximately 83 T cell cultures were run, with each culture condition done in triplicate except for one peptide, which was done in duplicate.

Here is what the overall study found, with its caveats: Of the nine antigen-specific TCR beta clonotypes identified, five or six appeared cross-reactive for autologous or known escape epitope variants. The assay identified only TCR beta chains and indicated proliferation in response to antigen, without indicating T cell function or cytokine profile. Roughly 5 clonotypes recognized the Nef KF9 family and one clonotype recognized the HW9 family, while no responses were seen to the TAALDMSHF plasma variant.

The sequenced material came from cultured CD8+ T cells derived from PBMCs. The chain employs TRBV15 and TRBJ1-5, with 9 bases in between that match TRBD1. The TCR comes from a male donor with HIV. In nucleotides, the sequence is TGTGCCACCGGACAGGGGCGGCAGCCCCAGCATTTT. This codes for CATGQGRQPQHF.